These T cell receptor beta chains were read from a single sample in a study of blood T cell repertoires in COVID-19. Libraries were prepared by immunoSEQ multiplex PCR; TCRdb keeps only in-frame clonotypes and omits some of them. The sample contains around 77,000 clones, more than 80% of which appear only once. The sample comprised peripheral blood. Source of these receptors: an older man with acute or convalescent COVID-19. Each CDR3 is given with its conserved first and last residue.

V	J	CDR3
TRBV6-5	TRBJ1-2	CASSSQGTNYGYTF
TRBV6-1	TRBJ2-7	CASSEETGNLYEQYF
TRBV6-5	TRBJ2-7	CASRGLAGDTYEQYF
TRBV10-1	TRBJ2-1	CASSESRLAGVNEQFF
TRBV10-3	TRBJ1-1	CAISGQANTEAFF
TRBV2	TRBJ1-2	CASSGNTKNYGYTF
TRBV28	TRBJ1-1	CASSPHSNPDTEAFF
TRBV7-2	TRBJ2-1	CASSRTSGSPMLEQFF
TRBV9	TRBJ1-2	CASSAPMYLDRENYGYTF
TRBV7-9	TRBJ2-7	CASSLDAGQYEQYF
TRBV2	TRBJ1-2	CASSYRVSYGYTF
TRBV7-6	TRBJ2-2	CASSRDRGYTGELFF
TRBV12-3/TRBV12-4	TRBJ1-3	CASSFNEGNTIYF
TRBV6-5	TRBJ2-7	CASSYSKQGEGEQYF
TRBV5-1	TRBJ2-1	CASSLDVGGEPEQFF
TRBV5-6	TRBJ2-1	CASSFGRSNEQFF
TRBV28	TRBJ2-7	CASSLPGAGGAYEQYF
TRBV18	TRBJ2-4	CASSPPQGEAKNIQYF